Shown below are 27 T cell receptor beta chains from a single sample sequenced in a study of cytomegalovirus exposure and HLA in healthy donors (dated by TCRdb to the late 2010s). Receptors were amplified or captured by the immunoSEQ multiplex PCR assay. The multiplex PCR relied on a mix of 60 forward primers for TCR Vbeta segments and 13 reverse primers for TCR Jbeta segments. Imported from immuneACCESS, the table was reduced by TCRdb to in-frame sequences with V and J called. These copies leave out some clones; in studies compared against another copy, an unresolved V gene accounts for under half, and the cause of the remainder is not known. This sample lists over 100,000 clones; less than 70% were detected once. The ten largest clones represent roughly 2.2% of the sample. Sequencing was done on a sample of PBMCs. Source of these receptors: a woman in her 30s in good health and CMV-seronegative.

The V and J genes are TRBV5-4 and TRBJ1-2, with TRBD1 matching over 9 bases. CDR1 and CDR2 from the germline V gene are SGHNT and YYREEE (reference sequence). The CDR3 consists of 14 residues. The J segment lost 4 bases and the V segment lost 0 bases, leaving 1 base of the junction unmatched. The chain's CDR3 is CASSLVGQGYGYTF. The CDR3 DNA sequence: TGTGCCAGCAGCTTGGTGGGACAGGGCTATGGCTACACCTTC.

The chain employs TRBV6-1 and TRBJ1-1, with D possibly matching TRBD1 (5 bases). The CDR3 covers 13 residues. CDR1 MNHNS and CDR2 SASEGT come from the germline V gene. V lost 1 base and J lost 10, with 13 bases in between. CDR3 sequence reads: CASSEGGSTRAFF. The DNA for the CDR3 is TGTGCCAGCAGTGAAGGGGGCAGCACGAGAGCTTTCTTT.

V is TRBV4-1 and J is TRBJ2-7, with TRBD2 identical over 8 bases. CDR3 size: 15 residues. Germline-derived CDR1 and CDR2 are MGHRA and YSYEKL. V shed 6 bases, J shed 7 bases, and the junction held 14 bases outside the gene matches. For the CDR3, the DNA is TGCGCCAGCAGTCCTTTAGCGGGACTCACAAGGGAGCAGTACTTC. Protein product: CASSPLAGLTREQYF.

The chain couples TRBV4-1 to TRBJ2-5, with D perhaps matching TRBD1 (6 bases). The CDR3 sequence is 15 residues long. Per germline, CDR1 MGHRA and CDR2 YSYEKL. V shed 4 bases and J shed 0 bases, with 12 bases lying between them. This chain's CDR3 is CASSRSRTDQETQYF. For the CDR3, the DNA is TGCGCCAGCAGCCGATCTCGGACAGACCAAGAGACCCAGTACTTC.

This clone was counted a few times. This chain joins TRBV5-1 and TRBJ1-2, with a possible D match to TRBD1 (6 bases). V gave up 0 bases and J gave up 7 bases, with 13 bases separating them. Per germline, CDR1 SGHRS and CDR2 YFSETQ. The CDR3 contains 14 residues. The CDR3 loop is CASSLDGTSRGYTF. The CDR3 DNA is TGCGCCAGCAGCTTGGACGGGACATCGCGTGGCTACACCTTC.

This chain uses TRBV29-1 with TRBJ2-1, with 9 bases matching TRBD2. Germline CDR1 reads SQVTM; CDR2 reads ANQGSEA. The CDR3 runs 15 residues. Germline trimming cut 3 bases from V and 7 bases from J; bases unmatched to any gene: 10. CDR3 sequence reads: CSVEWGGRAGNEQFF. In DNA form, the CDR3 reads TGCAGCGTTGAGTGGGGCGGGAGGGCTGGTAATGAGCAGTTCTTC.

This clone was counted a few times. The chain recombines TRBV9 with TRBJ2-3; D possibly corresponds to TRBD2 (6 bases). V was shortened by 0 bases and J by 2 bases, with 7 bases between the two germline ends. The CDR3 length is 14 residues. Per germline, CDR1 SGDLS and CDR2 YYNGEE. CDR3 bases: TGTGCCAGCAGCGTAGGCGGGACCACAGATACGCAGTATTTT. It encodes CASSVGGTTDTQYF.

This rearrangement joins TRBV11-1 to TRBJ2-5; 7 nucleotides line up with TRBD1. The germline CDR1 and CDR2 sequences are SGHAT and FQDESV (reference sequence). The CDR3 is 12 amino acids. The V and J ends lost 7 bases and 11 bases, in that order; junction bases with no gene match: 10. DNA for the CDR3: TGTGCCAGCACCGGGACAGAGCGTGAGCAGTACTTC. Residues: CASTGTEREQYF.

This clone was counted a single time. The J gene is TRBJ1-1, the V gene TRBV11-3, with 8 bases matching TRBD1. Germline V gives CDR1 SGHNT, CDR2 YENEEA. V trimming: 4 bases; J trimming: 4 bases; junction bases outside the gene matches: 5. This CDR3 has 14 amino acids. In DNA form, the CDR3 reads TGTGCCAGCAGCTCCAGGGGGCAGGGCACTGAAGCTTTCTTT. It is translated as CASSSRGQGTEAFF. The full variable domain, its missing parts supplied by reference TRBV11-3 and TRBJ1-1, is EAGVVQSPRYKIIEKKQPVAFWCNPISGHNTLYWYLQNLGQGPELLIRYENEEAVDDSQLPKDRFSAERLKGVDSTLKIQPAELGDSAVYLCASSSRGQGTEAFFGQGTRLTVV.

The rearrangement uses TRBV5-3 and TRBJ2-7; 12 nucleotides line up with TRBD2. TRBV5-3 has ORF status, its function being uncertain. With V trimmed by 9 bases and J by 2 bases, 9 bases remained unmatched. This CDR3 contains 15 residues. In DNA, the CDR3 is TGTGCCACTGAAAGCCGGACTAGCGGGACCTACGAGCAGTACTTC. This sequence encodes CATESRTSGTYEQYF.

This clone occurred a few times. The CDR3 loop reads CASSLDRGGNQPQHF. The CDR3 DNA reads as TGTGCCAGCAGCTTGGACAGGGGTGGCAATCAGCCCCAGCATTTT. The chain is built from TRBV7-2 and TRBJ1-5; 9 bases agree with TRBD1. Germline V gene data show CDR1 as SGHTA and CDR2 as FQGNSA. The CDR3 has 15 residues. The V gene end was trimmed by 3 bases and the J gene end by 2 bases; junction bases not matched to a gene: 2.

This clone was seen a single time. The chain combines TRBV6-6 with TRBJ2-1, with TRBD2 identical over 9 bases. The CDR3 has 16 residues. The V gene's germline CDR1 is MNHNY and CDR2 SVGAGI (reference sequence). Unmatched junction bases numbered 7, after V lost 4 bases and J lost 3 bases. The CDR3: CASSSPAGGFYNEQFF. Written as DNA, the CDR3 is TGTGCCAGCAGTTCCCCGGCGGGAGGGTTCTACAATGAGCAGTTCTTC.

This rearrangement joins TRBV9 to TRBJ2-2, with 10 bases fitting TRBD2. Germline CDR1 SGDLS, CDR2 YYNGEE. With V trimmed by 0 bases and J by 8 bases, 7 bases remained unmatched. This CDR3 region has 16 residues. For the CDR3, the DNA is TGTGCCAGCAGCGTAGACCTAGCGGGAGCCGCGGGGGAGCTGTTTTTT. The encoded protein is CASSVDLAGAAGELFF.

This chain links TRBV19 with TRBJ2-1, with 8 bases identical to TRBD2. The germline gives CDR1 LNHDA, CDR2 SQIVND (reference sequence). CDR3 size: 13 residues. Losses at the gene ends were 6 bases for V and 5 bases for J; bases not matched to a gene: 3. CDR3 in DNA: TGTGCCAGTAGCGGGAGGGCTCACAATGAGCAGTTCTTC. This gives the protein CASSGRAHNEQFF.

This clone occurred a few times. The chain joins TRBV29-1 to TRBJ2-7, with D maybe TRBD2 (6 bases). The V gene's germline CDR1 is SQVTM and CDR2 ANQGSEA. This CDR3 has 12 amino acids. Between the trimmed V and J ends, which lost 4 bases and 1 base, there was a span of 8 bases. The CDR3 DNA is TGCAGCGTTGTGCGGGATTCCTACGAGCAGTACTTC. It encodes CSVVRDSYEQYF.

The chain recombines TRBV7-9 with TRBJ2-1, with unresolved D. The CDR3 runs to 16 residues. Germline V lookup: CDR1 SEHNR, CDR2 FQNEAQ (reference sequence). V was pared by 5 bases and J by 0 bases, with 14 bases between. In DNA form, the CDR3 reads TGTGCCAGCAGCCAAACGACTTGGTACTCCTACAATGAGCAGTTCTTC. Translating it yields CASSQTTWYSYNEQFF.

The rearrangement joins TRBV10-3 to TRBJ1-2, with 7 nucleotides matching TRBD1. CDR1 and CDR2 from the germline V gene are ENHRY and SYGVKD. There are 12 residues in the CDR3. The CDR3: CAIQTGNYGYTF. The CDR3 DNA reads as TGTGCGATCCAGACAGGGAACTATGGCTACACCTTC.

The chain joins TRBV14 to TRBJ1-1; 10 bases agree with TRBD1. The CDR3 totals 16 residues. Germline trimming cut 2 bases from V and 3 bases from J; bases unmatched to any gene: 6. Germline V CDR1 and CDR2: SGHDN, FVKESK. CDR3 amino acids: CASSQRQGAIYTEAFF. CDR3 DNA: TGTGCCAGCAGCCAAAGACAGGGGGCAATTTACACTGAAGCTTTCTTT.

This clone was observed a few times. The genes are TRBV28 and TRBJ2-5; no definite D call. The J call may be in error: the DNA end matches TRBJ2-7 better. Per the germline V gene, CDR1 is MDHEN and CDR2 is SYDVKM. The CDR3 has 14 residues. CDR3 residues: CASSFDTGWNEQYF. The CDR3, as DNA: TGTGCCAGCAGTTTTGACACTGGGTGGAACGAGCAGTACTTC.

This chain joins TRBV15 and TRBJ2-1, with 14 bases that match TRBD2. Per germline, CDR1 LNHNV and CDR2 YYDKDF (reference sequence). This CDR3 spans 16 amino acids. V shed 3 bases and J 9 bases; nucleotides not matched to a gene: 7. The CDR3 sequence is CATSSTTSGRATEQFF. Written as DNA, the CDR3 is TGTGCCACCAGCAGTACGACTAGCGGGAGGGCCACTGAGCAGTTCTTC.

This clone showed up just a few times. The V and J genes are TRBV7-3 and TRBJ2-1, with D possibly TRBD2 on 6 matching bases. V dropped 0 bases and J dropped 15 bases, with 18 bases sitting between them. This CDR3 is built from 14 residues. CDR1 SGHTA and CDR2 FQGTGA come from the germline V gene. The CDR3 DNA is TGTGCCAGCAGCTTAACCCCTTCTAGCGTGAATTGGTTCTTC. As protein: CASSLTPSSVNWFF. The variable domain in full, completed from reference TRBV7-3 and TRBJ2-1, reads GAGVSQTPSNKVTEKGKYVELRCDPISGHTALYWYRQSLGQGPEFLIYFQGTGAADDSGLPNDRFFAVRPEGSVSTLKIQRTERGDSAVYLCASSLTPSSVNWFFGPGTRLTVL.

The chain uses TRBV18 and TRBJ2-7; D is uncertain. The CDR3 extends over 13 amino acids. Trimming removed 4 bases at V and 0 bases at J, with 7 bases between. Germline V gene sequence: CDR1 KGHSH, CDR2 LQKENI. The CDR3 is CASSLQSSYEQYF. The CDR3 region has the DNA TGTGCCAGCTCACTACAGAGCTCCTACGAGCAGTACTTC.

V is TRBV7-9 and J is TRBJ2-7; no firm D call. Trimming took off 4 bases at V and 3 bases at J, with 19 bases between the two ends. In germline, CDR1 is SEHNR, CDR2 FQNEAQ (reference sequence). This CDR3 comprises 16 residues. CDR3 nucleotides: TGTGCCAGCAGCTCCCTAAAAGCGATTCTACTCTACGAGCAGTACTTC. Residues: CASSSLKAILLYEQYF.

V is TRBV4-1 and J is TRBJ1-6; D unresolved. Trimming removed 0 bases from V and 10 bases from J, with 7 bases in between. Germline loops: CDR1 MGHRA, CDR2 YSYEKL. The CDR3 has 13 amino acids. The CDR3 loop reads CASSQDGVSPLHF. For the CDR3, the DNA is TGCGCCAGCAGCCAAGACGGGGTGTCACCCCTCCACTTT.

There are a few counts of this clone. This chain links TRBV28 with TRBJ1-6; the D is unclear. CDR3 length: 15 amino acids. V lost 5 bases to trimming and J lost 1 base, with 9 bases between them. Germline V CDR1 and CDR2: MDHEN, SYDVKM. CDR3 DNA sequence: TGTGCCAGCAGTATTACTGAGTCCTATAATTCACCCCTCCACTTT. Encoded protein: CASSITESYNSPLHF.

The chain couples TRBV15 to TRBJ1-2, with TRBD1 matching over 8 bases. J was trimmed by 4 bases and V by 4 bases; bases with no gene match: 5. CDR1 LNHNV and CDR2 YYDKDF come from the germline V gene (reference sequence). The CDR3 has 14 amino acids. The CDR3 nucleotides are TGTGCCACCAGCACCGGACAGGGCGTCTATGGCTACACCTTC. Protein: CATSTGQGVYGYTF. The entire variable domain, with the rest obtained from reference TRBV15 and TRBJ1-2, is as follows: DAMVIQNPRYQVTQFGKPVTLSCSQTLNHNVMYWYQQKSSQAPKLLFHYYDKDFNNEADTPDNFQSRRPNTSFCFLDIRSPGLGDTAMYLCATSTGQGVYGYTFGSGTRLTVV.

The chain couples TRBV4-1 to TRBJ2-7; 9 positions agree with TRBD1. J gave up 3 bases and V 5 bases, and 8 bases lay outside the gene matches. The CDR3 is 15 amino acids. Germline CDR1 reads MGHRA; CDR2 reads YSYEKL. In DNA form, the CDR3 reads TGCGCCAGCAGCTCACGGACAGGGGAACTCTACGAGCAGTACTTC. Its translation: CASSSRTGELYEQYF.